This record covers a single T cell receptor beta chain. This clone showed up just a few times. The target of this receptor is not known. The sample holds no much larger clone one base away, and base qualities are not on file. The cohort consisted of some 670 healthy bone marrow donors. At the time of sampling, every cohort member was nominally healthy, though immune exposures that went unrecorded were likely present. The donor tested CMV seropositive, placing the donor among the 250 to 350 seropositive members of the cohort. A peripheral blood sample was collected from each donor, and TCR beta sequencing was performed on peripheral blood mononuclear cells. The Qiagen DNeasy Blood Extraction Kit was used to extract genomic DNA from the blood cell samples. The library was obtained by the immunoSEQ multiplex PCR assay. For the multiplex PCR, a mixture combining 60 forward primers for TCR Vbeta segments and 13 reverse primers for TCR Jbeta segments was used. Amplification of the CDR3 region of rearranged TCR beta genes was performed with a multiplex PCR assay on genomic DNA. The Illumina HiSeq System was used to sequence the amplified TCR beta libraries as 87-base-pair reads. The authors' analysis ran thus. A later analysis counted around 72 million unique TCR beta chains across the 550 to 800 repertoires, and roughly 9.9 million of these chains were shared by at least two donors. Raw reads were error-corrected and collapsed into unique sequences by a nearest-neighbor algorithm in which closely related sequences were merged to remove PCR and sequencing errors. To assign V, D and J gene segments, CDR3 sequences were aligned to IMGT reference sequences. For a sequence to be retained, a match of at least six nucleotides to both a V gene segment and a J gene segment was required. Rearrangements were classified as productive when the CDR3 lacked stop codons and remained in frame with V and J, and all other rearrangements were classified as non-productive. CDR3 was defined according to IMGT convention as the region running from the second conserved V-encoded cysteine to the conserved J-encoded phenylalanine. In an earlier analysis of roughly 580 of the donors, sequences lacking an unambiguous match to a single V gene segment were excluded. In an earlier analysis of about 590 of the donors, a V segment was called functional when productive rearrangements were above 56.7%, and segregating when the standard deviation between donors exceeded 5%. A statistical classification framework was developed to diagnose cytomegalovirus status using the catalog of TCR beta chain sequences. A later analysis assigned V and J genes by comparing TCR nucleotide sequences with IMGT/GENE-DB human TR gene sequences. The TCRdist pipeline was used in a later analysis to assign CDR3 sequences and most-parsimonious VDJ recombination scenarios. In a later analysis, every TCR beta chain was defined by the combination of its CDR3 amino acid sequence and its V-gene family, and reads without a unique V-gene family were dropped. A later analysis removed 550 to 700 highly shared, low-generation-probability nucleotide sequences to deal with suspected cross-contamination and a sequencing artifact. In a later analysis, a clonal expansion index was calculated for each public chain from normalized within-repertoire ranks of inferred template counts. In a later analysis, generation probabilities were computed with a VDJ recombination model fitted to out-of-frame rearrangements, and the resulting probabilities were checked against IGoR. In a later analysis, TCR-TCR, TCR-HLA and TCR-CMV co-occurrence was scored with hypergeometric tests, and a repertoire-size bias correction was applied to TCR pairs. False discovery rates were estimated in a later analysis by permuting HLA or CMV assignments 20 times. In a later analysis, co-occurring TCRs were grouped with DBSCAN, and TCRdist sequence similarity was added when clustering was performed within HLA-allele-positive subsets. Co-occurrence clustering excluded repertoires with fewer than 30,000 or more than 120,000 public chains, plus five with anomalous nucleotide sharing. The table comes from immuneACCESS by way of TCRdb, which keeps in-frame sequences with V and J called. Part of the clones is missing from these tables; in studies checked, under half for an unresolved V gene and the rest for unknown reasons. That table gives V, J and clone size, and the DNA gave D and trimming. In this sample the table shows about 120,000 clones, about four fifths of which occur a single time. The ten top clones hold around 4.4% of the sample.

These data originate in a study of cytomegalovirus exposure and HLA in healthy donors (dated by TCRdb to 2016 to 2017). For the wider study: An earlier analysis of 587 of the donors reported under 300 Gb of sequence data and around 110 million unique TCR beta sequences obtained from around 180 million T cells. To predict cytomegalovirus infection status, the study combined high-throughput TCR immunosequencing, statistical association of individual TCRs with disease status, and machine learning. An early release covering roughly 600 HLA-typed donors comprised approximately 290 gigabases of sequencing data and tens of millions of unique TCR sequences. The study profiled the T cell repertoires of under 850 subjects by immunosequencing and related them to cytomegalovirus serostatus. A later genetic analysis used genome-wide SNP genotypes for about three fifths of the 666 donors, treating that subset as a discovery cohort. Across under 500 genotyped donors of the cohort, an average of about 200,000 unique TCR beta nucleotide sequences per donor were sequenced, and roughly 20% of those sequences were non-productive. Of the approximately 400 genotyped donors, 80% to 90% were placed in the genetic ancestry cluster associated with self-reported Caucasian donors. Typing coverage differed by locus: A, B, C, DRB1 and DQB1 were typed in roughly 620-630 donors, DQA1 in 500 to 550, DPA1 in 600 to 610, and DPB1 in 450 to 480. To decide whether each TCR beta V gene segment behaved as functional or pseudogenic, an earlier analysis of approximately 620 of the donors relied on high-throughput TCR beta sequencing. The aim of the study was to test whether cataloging public T cell receptors could identify signatures of past pathogen exposure. Donor age, sex, ethnicity and CMV serostatus were compiled alongside the repertoire data. Several DR-DQ haplotypes were treated as single units for association and clustering because of strong linkage in the cohort. In the later analysis, no new phenotypic data were used to find candidate immune exposures; instead, reliance was placed on TCR beta sequences and their occurrence across donors. All discovery cohort repertoires had been generated using a single sequencing platform. A later analysis re-examined previously published TCR beta repertoires from 600 to 700 donors and added high-resolution HLA genotyping to investigate patterns of TCR occurrence. HLA typing included class I and class II loci at four-digit resolution. Along with the roughly 710-subject first cohort, a separate validation cohort of about 110 different subjects was used. General findings and caveats noted by the study authors: Broadly in line with IMGT annotations, most TCR beta V segments showed up in productive rearrangements about 87% or about 30% of the time in an earlier analysis of some 590 of the donors. According to a later analysis, TCR association rates differed among HLA loci, with DRB1 alleles showing the most associated TCRs and HLA-C alleles showing the fewest. While some public TCRs were present in many individuals, most TCR sequences turned up only very rarely across donors. The 87-base-pair reads could not distinguish some IMGT-functional V segments, including TRBV6-2 and TRBV6-3, so those segments were excluded. The authors suggested that the approach could potentially be generalized to other disease states and immunological phenotypes. Sequencing depth was assumed to be roughly uniform across donors in the presence/absence analyses, though that assumption may not hold. A total of 164 TCR beta chains were listed by the study as associated with cytomegalovirus. In both the original and validation cohorts, the classifier was reported to diagnose cytomegalovirus status with high specificity and sensitivity. According to a later analysis, most CMV-associated TCR beta chains appeared to be HLA-restricted, and the HLA associations seemed to be driven largely by CMV exposure. HLA typing was unavailable for some donors at each locus, so association tests used only the typed subset. Strong co-occurrence of HLA alleles, especially DR and DQ, made assigning TCR associations to individual alleles difficult. Three of the identified cytomegalovirus-associated TCR beta chains were confirmed in vitro to be specific for cytomegalovirus antigens. V-gene and J-gene trimming of TCR beta chains was associated with a missense DCLRE1C variant in a later genetic analysis, and the association was replicated in an independent cohort. A further reported finding was that TCR beta sequences accurately predicted the HLA-A and HLA-B alleles for most subjects in the first cohort. The earlier analysis of 587 of the donors excluded around 17 rarely observed V segments, including chromosome 9 orphons, because counts were too low. For the cohort, immune exposure information was limited to CMV serostatus. In a later analysis, 15,000 to 20,000 TCR beta sequences were associated with specific HLA alleles at a false discovery rate of 0.05. Linkage disequilibrium might explain the correlated functional status among segregating V segments, but an unknown experimental factor could not be excluded. Compared with the approximately 710-donor mean, donors in an Asian-associated ancestry cluster had fewer N-insertions in productive TCRs, according to a later genetic analysis. A later analysis found that HLA-associated TCR beta chains were more clonally expanded and had lower generation probabilities than equally common non-associated chains. According to a later analysis, parvovirus B19, influenza, CMV and Epstein-Barr virus appeared linked to several top co-occurrence clusters. A cluster of highly shared sequence variants was judged likely to be a technical artifact of the sequencing pipeline. In this cohort, only TCR beta chains were sequenced, and detectable features were limited by the absence of alpha or paired-chain data.

From cysteine to phenylalanine, the CDR3 is 12 amino acids long. Just CDR3 DNA is preserved here, 36 bases in frame from base 1. Between the V and J ends, shortened by 4 bases and 4 bases respectively, the junction contains 10 bases. As encoded in the germline V gene (reference sequence), CDR1 is GTSNPN while CDR2 is SVGIG. Source material: PBMCs. Recombination connected TRBV30 to TRBJ1-1, with a tentative D gene TRBD1 over 5 matching bases. The TCR comes from a young man in good health and CMV-seropositive. The DNA sequence is given as TGTGCCTGGAACGGGGGAACCACTGAAGCTTTCTTT. It encodes CAWNGGTTEAFF. Outside the CDR3, residues come from the reference TRBV30 and TRBJ1-1 proteins, so the full variable domain is: SQTIHQWPATLVQPVGSPLSLECTVEGTSNPNLYWYRQAAGRGLQLLFYSVGIGQISSEVPQNLSASRPQDRQFILSSKKLLLSDSGFYLCAWNGGTTEAFFGQGTRLTVV.